The 8 T cell receptor beta chains below come from one sample, sequenced in a study of cytomegalovirus exposure and HLA in healthy donors. The PCR ran on 60 Vbeta and 13 Jbeta primers. The assay was immunoSEQ multiplex PCR, and TCRdb's table has in-frame clones only and misses some. The sample has 80,000 to 95,000 clones; 55% to 75% are singletons. The sequenced sample was PBMCs. These receptors all stem from a woman under 30 in good health and CMV-seropositive.

This chain joins TRBV19 and TRBJ2-1; 9 nucleotides agree with TRBD1. The J segment lost 5 bases and the V segment lost 3 bases, leaving 5 bases of the junction unmatched. This CDR3 is 15 amino acids long. Germline V gene data show CDR1 as LNHDA and CDR2 as SQIVND (reference sequence). In DNA, the CDR3 is TGTGCCAGTAGTATGTTGGACAGGGGCAACAATGAGCAGTTCTTC. It codes for CASSMLDRGNNEQFF.

The chain employs TRBV6-1 and TRBJ2-5; 11 bases match TRBD1. J was trimmed by 2 bases and V by 0 bases; bases with no gene match: 5. CDR1 and CDR2 (germline): MNHNS, SASEGT. The CDR3 spans 17 residues. The CDR3 nucleotides are TGTGCCAGCAGTGAAGCTTGGACAGGGGGCAAACAAGAGACCCAGTACTTC. This encodes CASSEAWTGGKQETQYF.

This chain links TRBV5-1 with TRBJ2-6; 10 positions match TRBD1. The germline V gene has CDR1 SGHRS and CDR2 YFSETQ. J gave up 2 bases and V 3 bases, and 11 bases lay outside the gene matches. The CDR3 length is 19 residues. The CDR3 reads CASSSPGQGSPPGANVLTF. In nucleotides, the CDR3 is TGCGCCAGCAGCTCACCGGGACAGGGGTCCCCCCCTGGGGCCAACGTCCTGACTTTC. Using reference TRBV5-1 and TRBJ2-6 for the parts outside the CDR3, the full variable domain is KAGVTQTPRYLIKTRGQQVTLSCSPISGHRSVSWYQQTPGQGLQFLFEYFSETQRNKGNFPGRFSGRQFSNSRSEMNVSTLELGDSALYLCASSSPGQGSPPGANVLTFGAGSRLTVL.

This clone was counted only a few times. The chain joins TRBV4-1 to TRBJ2-7; possibly TRBD1 for D (6 bases). The CDR3 totals 18 residues. CDR1 and CDR2 from the germline V gene are MGHRA and YSYEKL. The V and J ends lost 4 bases and 4 bases respectively, with 26 bases between them. The CDR3 protein is CASSPAGGLGTKAYEQYF. In DNA, the CDR3 is TGCGCCAGCAGCCCGGCTGGAGGTTTAGGGACAAAAGCATACGAGCAGTACTTC.

The chain recombines TRBV5-6 with TRBJ2-1; 7 nucleotides line up with TRBD2. CDR3 length equals 16 residues. V lost 5 bases to trimming and J lost 0 bases; unmatched junction nucleotides: 8. Germline V gives CDR1 SGHDT, CDR2 YYEEEE. CDR3 DNA sequence: TGTGCCAGCAGGTCCGGGGCGGGAGCCTCCTACAATGAGCAGTTCTTC. Its protein product is CASRSGAGASYNEQFF.

This CDR3 reads CASSLFNLIPGEQYF. The CDR3 DNA reads TGTGCCAGCAGCTTATTCAATCTCATCCCAGGGGAGCAGTACTTC. The chain uses TRBV7-2 and TRBJ2-7, with TRBD1 as a possible D gene (5 bases). This CDR3 comprises 15 residues. The V and J ends lost 2 bases and 7 bases respectively, with 18 bases between them. The germline V gene has CDR1 SGHTA and CDR2 FQGNSA. The full variable domain, its missing parts supplied by reference TRBV7-2 and TRBJ2-7, is GAGVSQSPSNKVTEKGKDVELRCDPISGHTALYWYRQSLGQGLEFLIYFQGNSAPDKSGLPSDRFSAERTGGSVSTLTIQRTQQEDSAVYLCASSLFNLIPGEQYFGPGTRLTVT.

J is TRBJ1-2 and V is TRBV9; 7 bases align to TRBD1. This CDR3 spans 14 amino acids. With V trimmed by 4 bases and J by 2 bases, 5 bases remained unmatched. The V gene's germline CDR1 is SGDLS and CDR2 YYNGEE. Written as DNA, the CDR3 is TGTGCCAGCAGCCCAGGACAGGAGAACTATGGCTACACCTTC. This gives the protein CASSPGQENYGYTF.

This rearrangement joins TRBV27 to TRBJ1-2; a possible D gene is TRBD1 (6 bases). V lost 6 bases and J 0 bases, leaving 17 bases between the germline ends. There are 16 residues in the CDR3. Per germline, CDR1 MNHEY and CDR2 SMNVEV (reference sequence). CDR3 DNA sequence: TGTGCCAGCAGCCCGGACAGCATACCCACTAACTATGGCTACACCTTC. Amino acid sequence: CASSPDSIPTNYGYTF.